The TCR beta chain described here comes from a study of regulatory T cells in long-lasting Graves disease. In building TCR beta libraries, iRepertoire HTBI primers were used together with Arm-PCR of CDR3 regions. TCRdb processed the multiplex PCR reads anew with MiXCR; each CDR3 protein has one entry. This table holds more than 300,000 distinct CDR3 sequences, around 15% found once. Time point described: newly diagnosed GD, antithyroid drugs for less than 3 months. Scientists built the TCR library using RNA that was extracted from PBMCs. This clonotype was seen a few times. Sequencing was performed on peripheral blood mononuclear cells (PBMCs), taken at new diagnosis, from a patient treated with antithyroid drugs. This receptor was obtained from a female donor with Graves disease.

The CDR3 coding sequence is TGTGCCATCGGGACACCGTGGAACACTGAAGCTTTCTTT. Protein product: CAIGTPWNTEAFF. This chain joins TRBV10-3 and TRBJ1-1, with D perhaps matching TRBD1 (6 bases). Trimming took off 8 bases at V and 1 base at J, with 11 bases between the two ends. In germline, CDR1 is ENHRY, CDR2 SYGVKD. This CDR3 is built from 13 residues.